This is a list of T cell receptor beta chains from one sample in a study of cytomegalovirus exposure and HLA in healthy donors. Here immunoSEQ multiplex PCR was the method, and the copy in TCRdb shows in-frame clones only, minus some. The sample records about 130,000 clones, 85% to 90% being singletons. Sequenced: PBMCs. Receptor source: a woman aged 30 to 39 in good health and CMV-seropositive. The CDR3 runs from the conserved cysteine through the conserved F or W. The order of the fields is D gene, clone size, J gene, V gene, CDR3 protein, CDR3 DNA. A D gene is named only where the DNA matches it firmly. Rows give clone size only sometimes, using once, few, many, or a class for an expanded clone.

NA,few,TRBJ2-7,TRBV5-4,CASTSPGSYEQYF,TGTGCCAGCACCTCTCCCGGCTCCTACGAGCAGTACTTC
NA,NA,TRBJ1-1,TRBV28,CASSLWTAGGTEAFF,TGTGCCAGCAGTTTATGGACTGCTGGTGGTACTGAAGCTTTCTTT
TRBD1,once,TRBJ1-1,TRBV4-2,CASSLGQGVGTEAFF,TGTGCCAGCAGCCTCGGACAGGGGGTAGGCACTGAAGCTTTCTTT
TRBD2,NA,TRBJ2-3,TRBV28,CAYAVGGADTQYF,TGTGCCTACGCAGTGGGAGGGGCAGATACGCAGTATTTT
TRBD1,NA,TRBJ2-1,TRBV30,CAWSRTGAEQFF,TGTGCCTGGAGTAGGACAGGGGCTGAGCAGTTCTTC
NA,NA,TRBJ1-1,TRBV6-5,CASQGNTEAFF,TGTGCCAGCCAGGGGAACACTGAAGCTTTCTTT
NA,once,TRBJ1-5,TRBV5-6,CASSLWPGGNQPQHF,TGTGCCAGCAGCTTGTGGCCAGGAGGGAATCAGCCCCAGCATTTT
NA,NA,TRBJ1-1,TRBV29-1,CSVVRVAEGRAFF,TGCAGCGTTGTCCGGGTTGCCGAAGGTCGGGCTTTCTTT
TRBD1,NA,TRBJ2-6,TRBV18,CASSADRAGANVLTF,TGTGCCAGCTCGGCGGACAGGGCTGGGGCCAACGTCCTGACTTTC
NA,NA,TRBJ1-4,TRBV5-6,CASSLSGGEKLFF,TGTGCCAGCAGCTTGTCAGGAGGGGAAAAACTGTTTTTT
NA,NA,TRBJ2-7,TRBV29-1,CSAPDVYLNYEQYF,TGCAGCGCCCCCGATGTCTACCTTAACTACGAGCAGTACTTC
NA,NA,TRBJ2-1,TRBV5-1,CASSLESGDYNEQFF,TGCGCCAGCAGCTTGGAGTCGGGGGACTACAATGAGCAGTTCTTC
NA,NA,TRBJ1-4,TRBV9,CASSVVAGFNEKLFF,TGTGCCAGCAGCGTAGTGGCAGGTTTTAATGAAAAACTGTTTTTT
TRBD1,NA,TRBJ1-5,TRBV2,CASSRQGAGQPQHF,TGTGCCAGCAGCAGACAGGGGGCGGGTCAGCCCCAGCATTTT
NA,NA,TRBJ1-6,TRBV5-1,CASSLGGSSYNSPLHF,TGCGCCAGCAGCTTGGGCGGTAGCTCCTATAATTCACCCCTCCACTTT
NA,NA,TRBJ2-7,TRBV5-6,CASSLGGRPAYEQYF,TGTGCCAGCAGCTTGGGAGGGAGACCTGCCTACGAGCAGTACTTC
NA,once,TRBJ1-1,TRBV2,CASSGQLNLEAFF,TGTGCCAGCAGTGGGCAACTAAACTTAGAAGCTTTCTTT
NA,once,TRBJ2-1,TRBV20-1,CSAPRGIEQFF,TGCAGTGCCCCCCGAGGGATTGAGCAGTTCTTC
TRBD1,NA,TRBJ1-2,TRBV5-1,CASSEGQGGGYGYTF,TGCGCCAGCAGTGAGGGACAGGGGGGTGGCTATGGCTACACCTTC
NA,NA,TRBJ1-1,TRBV6-5,CASSGQLFLEAFF,TGTGCCAGCAGTGGACAGCTCTTCCTTGAAGCTTTCTTT
TRBD2,NA,TRBJ2-3,TRBV5-1,CASSFLAGAEDTQYF,TGCGCCAGCAGCTTTTTAGCGGGAGCGGAAGATACGCAGTATTTT
NA,NA,TRBJ2-2,TRBV18,CASSPPAGGPGELFF,TGTGCCAGCTCACCCCCCGCCGGAGGGCCCGGGGAGCTGTTTTTT